Here is one T cell receptor beta chain with its context. What it binds is not known. V dropped 5 bases and J dropped 8; count of bases not matched to a gene: 6. The germline V gene encodes CDR1 SGDLS and CDR2 YYNGEE. This CDR3 spans 15 amino acids. Receiving focal radiation plus CTLA-4 blockade with ipilimumab were patients who had chemo-refractory metastatic non-small-cell lung cancer. Profiled with immunoSEQ multiplex PCR; TCRdb holds only in-frame clones, not every one. The data contain about 78,000 clones, about 87% of them singletons. The data belong to a study of radiotherapy plus CTLA-4 blockade in lung cancer. About the research overall: Disease control was present in roughly 29% of patients, and objective responses in 15% to 20%.

Study results and limitations: Early shifts in blood T cell clones, with interferon-beta, reportedly predicted response best. Blood-borne expansion of tumor-derived TCR clones followed radiotherapy plus ipilimumab.

The source of this sequence is a human donor with non-small cell lung cancer who had stable disease on radiotherapy plus ipilimumab. The chain recombines TRBV9 with TRBJ2-1; TRBD2 matches 14 bases. Sample: peripheral blood, taken from a patient treated with radiotherapy plus ipilimumab. The CDR3 DNA follows: TGTGCCAGCAGTCGGACTAGCGGGGGGAACGATGAGCAGTTCTTC. It encodes CASSRTSGGNDEQFF.